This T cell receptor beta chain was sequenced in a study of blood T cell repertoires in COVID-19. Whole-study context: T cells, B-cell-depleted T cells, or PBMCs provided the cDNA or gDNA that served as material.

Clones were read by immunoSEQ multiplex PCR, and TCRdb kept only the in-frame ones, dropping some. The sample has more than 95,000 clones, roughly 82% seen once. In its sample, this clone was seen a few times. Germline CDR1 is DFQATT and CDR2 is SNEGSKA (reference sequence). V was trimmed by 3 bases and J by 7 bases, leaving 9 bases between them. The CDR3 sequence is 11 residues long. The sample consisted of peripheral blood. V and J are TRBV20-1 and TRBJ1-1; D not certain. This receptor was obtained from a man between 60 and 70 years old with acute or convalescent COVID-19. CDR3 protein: CSARLQVEAFF. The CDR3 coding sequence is TGCAGTGCTAGGCTCCAGGTTGAAGCTTTCTTT.